This T cell receptor beta chain was documented in a study of Graves' ophthalmopathy and Graves' hyperthyroidism. Background on the study: Peripheral blood (taken before any treatment) was collected at initial diagnosis. Study conclusions and caveats: Ophthalmopathy versus stable hyperthyroidism: 13-signature model gave around 90% sensitivity, 80% to 84% specificity.

The authors diagnosed from clinical symptoms, serum thyroxine, TRAb, thyroid ultrasound and orbital computed tomography. The TCR beta CDR3 regions underwent amplification from RNA transcripts. RT-PCR with HTBI primers came first, then second-round multiplex PCR. TCRdb reprocessed the multiplex PCR reads with MiXCR, giving one entry per CDR3 protein. In the table there are roughly 500,000 distinct CDR3 sequences, roughly 14% of which are singletons. The germline V gene has CDR1 MNHEY and CDR2 SVGAGI. The CDR3 sequence is 17 residues long. With V trimmed by 2 bases and J by 4 bases, 10 bases remained unmatched. The sample holds a few counts of this clonotype. Its specificity is unknown.

The gene calls are TRBV6-5 and TRBJ2-5, with TRBD2 matching 10 bases. The receptor was derived from a woman aged 25 to 45 with Graves' ophthalmopathy. The sample taken for sequencing was blood. CDR3 coding DNA: TGTGCCAGCAGTTACCCCACCAGCGGGAGGGCCGGAGAGACCCAGTACTTC. Translation gives CASSYPTSGRAGETQYF.